This T cell receptor beta chain comes out of a study of Ad26.COV2.S vaccination and SARS-CoV-2 variants (dated by TCRdb to 2020 to 2023). Some background on the complete study: Donors in the vaccine arm were drawn from COV1001, a multicentre, randomized, double-blind, placebo-controlled phase I-IIa trial testing Ad26.COV2.S in healthy adults. Dosing of Ad26.COV2.S was intramuscular, at either 5x10^10 or 1x10^11 viral particles, delivered as one shot or as two shots spaced 56 days apart. Sequencing of the TCRbeta repertoire served to evaluate the specificity and breadth of SARS-CoV-2-reactive T cell receptors following Ad26.COV2.S vaccination. The TCR-sequenced set comprised roughly 30 samples: some 19 Ad26.COV2.S vaccine recipients, 5 placebo recipients and 8 SARS-CoV-2 convalescent individuals. Trial participants were randomized into five groups of five: low-dose or high-dose Ad26.COV2.S given once or twice, or placebo on both occasions. Investigators did not know the trial group allocation while performing experiments and assessing outcomes.

At the junction V is shortened by 2 bases and J by 1 base, with 12 bases in between. There are 16 amino acids in the CDR3, from cysteine to phenylalanine inclusive. Only the CDR3 DNA is retained, 48 bases long and in frame from the first base. CDR1 and CDR2, looked up from the germline V gene (reference sequence), are MNHNY and SVGAGI. What the authors observed across the whole study: It was noted by the authors that total T cell responses may have been underestimated by the TCR breadth and depth analyses. Comparable non-spike TCR breadth was observed between vaccine and placebo recipients, consistent with only spike being contained in the vaccine. Comparing responses between vaccine doses or regimens was not something the study was powered to do. Ad26.COV2.S recipients had higher spike-specific TCR breadth than placebo recipients (P = 0.0014). After vaccination, substantial breadth of spike-specific CD8+ and CD4+ T cell responses was reported.

Concerning this clone itself: The clone's antigen remains unknown. There are no base qualities to consult, and no much larger clone falls within one base.

The immunoSEQ Assay was the method used to sequence TCRbeta CDR3 regions. After extraction, genomic DNA underwent amplification by bias-controlled multiplex PCR, followed by high-throughput sequencing. The original pipeline was this. Collapsing and filtering of sequences were performed to quantify the absolute abundance of each unique TCRbeta CDR3 region. T cell fraction was estimated by normalizing TCRbeta template counts to usable DNA, with usable DNA measured through amplification of reference genes found in all nucleated cells. Repertoire TCRs were annotated as SARS-CoV-2-specific when V gene, CDR3 amino acid sequence and J gene were exactly matched to a known reactive TCR set. The reference SARS-CoV-2 TCR set was derived from MIRA and filtered for enrichment in COVID-19-positive ImmuneCODE repertoires, a step that removed public or cross-reactive TCRs. Using the MIRA antigens, annotated TCRs were further analysed by specific ORF or by position within an ORF. Depth was the summed frequency of annotated unique rearrangements, while breadth was defined as annotated unique rearrangements over total unique productive rearrangements. TCR breadth was compared between groups using two-sided Wilcoxon rank-sum tests. TCRdb stores this immuneACCESS table with in-frame sequences only. Part of the clones is absent; in the studies checked, under half of the shortfall reflects unresolved V genes, and no reason is known for the rest. V and J calls and clone size are copied from that table; D and trimming were computed from the DNA. Present in this sample are fewer than 400,000 clones, roughly nine tenths of which were seen just once. The ten most abundant clones make up 3.5% of the sample.

The treatment or condition tag for this specimen amounts to: around 19 received Ad26.COV2.S at low or high dose, single or two shots; about five received placebo; per-sample allocation not given. Repertoires of vaccine and placebo recipients were sequenced from samples collected on day 63 after the first injection. Cohort 1b enrolled 20 to 30 adults aged 18-55 years at a single site in Boston, USA, between 29 July and 7 August 2020. Ad26.COV2.S consisted of a replication-incompetent adenovirus type 26 vector by which a prefusion-stabilized SARS-CoV-2 spike protein from the original Wuhan strain was expressed.

The starting material was peripheral blood, obtained in a trial of Ad26.COV2.S vaccine versus placebo. This receptor was taken from a person aged 18-60 years who received the Ad26.COV2.S COVID-19 vaccine or a placebo. The sequence is built from TRBV6-6 and TRBJ1-5; a confident D gene designation cannot be given. The nucleotide sequence reads as follows: TGTGCCAGCAGTTACCGTCAGACCCGGAGCAATCAGCCCCAGCATTTT. It codes for CASSYRQTRSNQPQHF.